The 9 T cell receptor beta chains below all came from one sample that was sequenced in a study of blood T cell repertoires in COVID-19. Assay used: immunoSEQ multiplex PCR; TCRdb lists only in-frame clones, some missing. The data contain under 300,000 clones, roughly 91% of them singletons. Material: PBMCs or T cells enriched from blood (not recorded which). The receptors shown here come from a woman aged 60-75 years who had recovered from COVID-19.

The CDR3 spells CAWSGQLNTEAFF. CDR3 coding DNA: TGTGCCTGGAGTGGACAGTTGAACACTGAAGCTTTCTTT. The chain links TRBV30 to TRBJ1-1; the D gene is possibly TRBD1 (5 bases). Trimming removed 1 base from V and 0 bases from J, with 6 bases in between. CDR1 is GTSNPN and CDR2 is SVGIG in the germline V gene (reference sequence). The CDR3 extends over 13 amino acids. Full variable domain (missing parts from reference TRBV30 and TRBJ1-1): SQTIHQWPATLVQPVGSPLSLECTVEGTSNPNLYWYRQAAGRGLQLLFYSVGIGQISSEVPQNLSASRPQDRQFILSSKKLLLSDSGFYLCAWSGQLNTEAFFGQGTRLTVV.

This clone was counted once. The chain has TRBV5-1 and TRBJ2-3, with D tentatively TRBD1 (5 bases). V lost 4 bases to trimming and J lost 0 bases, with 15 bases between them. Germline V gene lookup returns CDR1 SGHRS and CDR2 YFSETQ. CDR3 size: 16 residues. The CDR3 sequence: CASSPQGSTSTDTQYF. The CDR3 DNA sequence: TGCGCCAGCAGCCCGCAGGGCTCCACTAGCACAGATACGCAGTATTTT.

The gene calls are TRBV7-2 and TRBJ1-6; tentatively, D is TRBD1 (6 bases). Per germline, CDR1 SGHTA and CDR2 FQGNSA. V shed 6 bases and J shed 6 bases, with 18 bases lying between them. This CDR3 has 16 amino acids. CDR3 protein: CASSREQGGRNSPLHF. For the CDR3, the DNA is TGTGCCAGCAGTCGAGAACAGGGAGGGCGTAATTCACCCCTCCACTTT.

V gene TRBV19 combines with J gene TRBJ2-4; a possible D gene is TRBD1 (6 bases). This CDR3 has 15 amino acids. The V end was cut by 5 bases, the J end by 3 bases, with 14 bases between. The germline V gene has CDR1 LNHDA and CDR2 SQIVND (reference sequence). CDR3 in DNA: TGTGCCAGTAGTCCTCAGGGGTTGGGCAAAAACATTCAGTACTTC. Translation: CASSPQGLGKNIQYF.

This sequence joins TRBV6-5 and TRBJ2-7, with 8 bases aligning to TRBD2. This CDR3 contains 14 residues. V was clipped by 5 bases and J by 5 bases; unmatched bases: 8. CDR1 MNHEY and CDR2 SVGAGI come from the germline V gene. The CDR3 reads CASSSGAGVHEQYF. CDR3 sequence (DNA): TGTGCCAGCAGTAGTGGAGCGGGAGTCCACGAGCAGTACTTC.

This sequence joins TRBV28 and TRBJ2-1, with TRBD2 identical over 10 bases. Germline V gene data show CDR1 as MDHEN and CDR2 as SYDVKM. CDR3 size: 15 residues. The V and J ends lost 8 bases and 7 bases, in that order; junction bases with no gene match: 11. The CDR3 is CASVSGGSGRNEQFF. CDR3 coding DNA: TGTGCCAGCGTTAGCGGTGGTAGCGGGAGGAATGAGCAGTTCTTC. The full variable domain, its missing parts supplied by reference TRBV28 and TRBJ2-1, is DVKVTQSSRYLVKRTGEKVFLECVQDMDHENMFWYRQDPGLGLRLIYFSYDVKMKEKGDIPEGYSVSREKKERFSLILESASTNQTSMYLCASVSGGSGRNEQFFGPGTRLTVL.

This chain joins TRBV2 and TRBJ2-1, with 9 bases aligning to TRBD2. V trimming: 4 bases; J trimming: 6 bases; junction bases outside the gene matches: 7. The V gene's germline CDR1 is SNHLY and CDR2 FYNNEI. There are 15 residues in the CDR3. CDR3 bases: TGTGCCAGCAGTGGTGAGCGGGGGGTTGGCAATGAGCAGTTCTTC. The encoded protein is CASSGERGVGNEQFF. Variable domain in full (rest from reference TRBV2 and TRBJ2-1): EPEVTQTPSHQVTQMGQEVILRCVPISNHLYFYWYRQILGQKVEFLVSFYNNEISEKSEIFDDQFSVERPDGSNFTLKIRSTKLEDSAMYFCASSGERGVGNEQFFGPGTRLTVL.

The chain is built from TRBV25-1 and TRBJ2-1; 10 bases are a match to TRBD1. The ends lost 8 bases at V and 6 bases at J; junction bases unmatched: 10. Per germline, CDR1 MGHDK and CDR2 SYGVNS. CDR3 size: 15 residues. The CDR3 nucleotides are TGTGCCAGCCGACAGACAGGGGGCTATAGCAATGAGCAGTTCTTC. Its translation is CASRQTGGYSNEQFF.

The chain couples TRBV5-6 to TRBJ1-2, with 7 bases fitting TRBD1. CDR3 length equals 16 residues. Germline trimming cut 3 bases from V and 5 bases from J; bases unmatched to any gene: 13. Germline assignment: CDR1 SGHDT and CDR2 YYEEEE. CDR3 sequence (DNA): TGTGCCAGCAGCTCCCCTGGGGCAGGGGGACTTTATGGCTACACCTTC. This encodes CASSSPGAGGLYGYTF. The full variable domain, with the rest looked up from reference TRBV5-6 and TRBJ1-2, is DAGVTQSPTHLIKTRGQQVTLRCSPKSGHDTVSWYQQALGQGPQFIFQYYEEEERQRGNFPDRFSGHQFPNYSSELNVNALLLGDSALYLCASSSPGAGGLYGYTFGSGTRLTVV.